This is a list of T cell receptor beta chains from one sample in a study of OX40 agonist ivuxolimab in advanced cancers. Method: immunoSEQ multiplex PCR; TCRdb's copy keeps in-frame clones and lacks some. The sample includes about 19,000 clones, more than 80% of them seen just once. The source material was CD4+ or CD8+ T cells sorted from blood, sampled in a trial of the OX40 agonist ivuxolimab. These receptors were obtained from an adult with an advanced solid tumor such as melanoma, head and neck, liver or kidney cancer. CDR3s include the opening cysteine and the closing phenylalanine or tryptophan. The order of the fields is D gene, J gene, clone size, V gene, CDR3 protein, CDR3 DNA. The D gene is left open where the match is weak. Not every row has a clone size; where given, it reads once, few, many or a size class.

NA,TRBJ2-1,NA,TRBV15,CATSSSNEQFF,TGTGCCACCAGCAGTTCCAATGAGCAGTTCTTC
NA,TRBJ2-3,NA,TRBV30,CAWRKPTGGLVTQYF,TGTGCCTGGAGGAAACCGACAGGAGGCCTGGTTACGCAGTATTTT
NA,TRBJ2-3,NA,TRBV27,CASIMRGVGTDTQYF,TGTGCCAGCATTATGAGGGGGGTGGGCACAGATACGCAGTATTTT
NA,TRBJ2-1,NA,TRBV14,CASSQVEGAYYNEQFF,TGTGCCAGCAGCCAAGTCGAGGGAGCGTACTACAATGAGCAGTTCTTC
NA,TRBJ2-7,NA,TRBV5-1,CASSLVSGSGDLRYEQYF,TGCGCCAGCAGCTTGGTTTCCGGGTCAGGTGACTTACGGTACGAGCAGTACTTC
TRBD1,TRBJ1-1,NA,TRBV5-6,CASSLGSGGEYTEAFF,TGTGCCAGCAGCTTGGGGTCAGGGGGTGAGTACACTGAAGCTTTCTTT
NA,TRBJ2-1,NA,TRBV28,CASSLSSPYNEQFF,TGTGCCAGCAGTTTGAGTAGCCCGTACAATGAGCAGTTCTTC
NA,TRBJ2-3,NA,TRBV7-2,CASSKDYRPDSGDTQYF,TGTGCCAGCAGCAAGGACTATCGACCCGATTCAGGGGATACGCAGTATTTT
TRBD1,TRBJ2-1,NA,TRBV5-1,CASSLVQGYNEQFF,TGCGCCAGCAGCTTGGTACAGGGGTACAATGAGCAGTTCTTC
NA,TRBJ2-7,NA,TRBV28,CASSFSYEQYF,TGTGCCAGCAGTTTCTCCTACGAGCAGTACTTC
TRBD2,TRBJ2-1,NA,TRBV28,CASSSLAVLYNEQFF,TGTGCCAGCAGTTCTCTAGCGGTACTCTACAATGAGCAGTTCTTC
NA,TRBJ1-3,NA,TRBV19,CASSLVRETGNTIYF,TGTGCCAGTAGCCTGGTGAGGGAAACTGGAAACACCATATATTTT
NA,TRBJ2-5,NA,TRBV18,CASSARRDRLEETQYF,TGTGCCAGCTCAGCCCGCCGGGACCGACTGGAGGAGACCCAGTACTTC
NA,TRBJ2-3,NA,TRBV2,CASSPNREAPTDTQYF,TGTGCCAGCAGTCCTAACAGGGAAGCCCCCACAGATACGCAGTATTTT
TRBD1,TRBJ2-2,NA,TRBV28,CASSPRRTGDGELFF,TGTGCCAGCAGCCCCCGGCGGACAGGGGACGGGGAGCTGTTTTTT
NA,TRBJ1-5,few,TRBV27,CASTRLAGNQPQHF,TGTGCCAGCACTCGGTTGGCAGGGAATCAGCCCCAGCATTTT
NA,TRBJ2-6,NA,TRBV7-9,CASSLVSSGANVLTF,TGTGCCAGCAGCTTGGTTAGCTCTGGGGCCAACGTCCTGACTTTC
TRBD1,TRBJ2-7,NA,TRBV7-9,CASSGVPGQDYEQYF,TGTGCCAGCAGTGGGGTTCCGGGACAGGACTACGAGCAGTACTTC
NA,TRBJ1-1,once,TRBV14,CASSAYLGTEAFF,TGTGCCAGCAGCGCCTACCTCGGGACTGAAGCTTTCTTT
NA,TRBJ1-5,NA,TRBV19,CASSIRGLGNQPQHF,TGTGCCAGTAGTATACGAGGCCTCGGCAATCAGCCCCAGCATTTT
NA,TRBJ2-2,NA,TRBV7-6,CASSHTGSATGELFF,TGTGCCAGCAGCCACACAGGGTCAGCCACCGGGGAGCTGTTTTTT
NA,TRBJ1-3,NA,TRBV5-6,CASSLGWGNTIYF,TGTGCCAGCAGCTTAGGATGGGGAAACACCATATATTTT
NA,TRBJ2-7,NA,TRBV27,CASSLRDTSTYEQYF,TGTGCCAGCAGTCTCCGGGACACAAGTACCTACGAGCAGTACTTC
NA,TRBJ1-3,NA,TRBV2,CAVRGQSSGNTIYF,TGTGCCGTCCGCGGACAGAGCTCTGGAAACACCATATATTTT
NA,TRBJ2-5,once,TRBV21-1,CASSTRPEETQYF,TGTGCCAGCAGCACCCGTCCGGAAGAGACCCAGTACTTC
NA,TRBJ2-1,NA,TRBV11-1,CASSLGTTGYNEQFF,TGTGCCAGCAGCTTAGGAACCACAGGCTACAATGAGCAGTTCTTC
NA,TRBJ1-4,NA,TRBV5-4,CASSGVLNEKLFF,TGTGCCAGCAGCGGCGTTCTTAATGAAAAACTGTTTTTT
NA,TRBJ1-4,NA,TRBV6-5,CASRLYGSSNEKLFF,TGTGCCAGCAGGCTATATGGGAGCAGCAATGAAAAACTGTTTTTT
NA,TRBJ2-7,NA,TRBV19,CASFGRDSYEQYF,TGTGCCAGTTTCGGTCGGGACTCCTACGAGCAGTACTTC
NA,TRBJ2-6,NA,TRBV19,CASSPLSSGANVLTF,TGTGCCAGTAGTCCTTTAAGCTCTGGGGCCAACGTCCTGACTTTC
TRBD2,TRBJ2-1,NA,TRBV19,CASTPTSGSYNEQFF,TGTGCCAGTACCCCGACTAGCGGCTCCTACAATGAGCAGTTCTTC
TRBD1,TRBJ2-3,NA,TRBV27,CASSSGDRGPTDTQYF,TGTGCCAGCAGTTCCGGGGACAGGGGCCCCACAGATACGCAGTATTTT
NA,TRBJ2-1,NA,TRBV6-5,CASSYSTSNEQFF,TGTGCCAGCAGTTACTCGACTAGCAATGAGCAGTTCTTC
NA,TRBJ1-2,NA,TRBV5-1,CASSSSVLDGYTF,NA
NA,TRBJ1-1,once,TRBV6-5,CASSYSKGVGTEAFF,TGTGCCAGCAGTTACTCGAAGGGAGTAGGGACTGAAGCTTTCTTT
NA,TRBJ2-7,NA,TRBV27,CASSLWQTTTYEQYF,TGTGCCAGCAGTTTATGGCAAACTACGACCTACGAGCAGTACTTC
NA,TRBJ2-3,medium-sized,TRBV6-5,CAAGYTDTQYF,TGTGCCGCAGGTTACACAGATACGCAGTATTTT
TRBD1,TRBJ1-3,medium-sized,TRBV11-2,CASSGTANTIYF,TGTGCCAGCAGCGGGACAGCAAACACCATATATTTT
TRBD2,TRBJ2-3,NA,TRBV13,CASSFIAGATDTQYF,TGTGCCAGCAGCTTCATAGCGGGGGCGACAGATACGCAGTATTTT
TRBD2,TRBJ2-1,NA,TRBV14,CASSPATSGSNEQFF,TGTGCCAGCAGCCCCGCGACTAGCGGGAGCAATGAGCAGTTCTTC
NA,TRBJ2-7,NA,TRBV7-9,CASSLSLGGDEQYF,TGTGCCAGCAGCTTATCCCTGGGGGGAGACGAGCAGTACTTC
TRBD1,TRBJ2-2,NA,TRBV30,CAWSAPDRGPNTGELFF,TGTGCCTGGAGTGCCCCTGACAGGGGGCCGAACACCGGGGAGCTGTTTTTT
TRBD2,TRBJ2-5,few,TRBV11-2,CASSLRLAGDETQYF,TGTGCCAGCAGCCTCCGACTAGCGGGAGACGAGACCCAGTACTTC
NA,TRBJ1-4,NA,TRBV5-6,CASSLLLSEKLFF,TGTGCCAGCAGCTTATTGTTATCTGAAAAACTGTTTTTT
NA,TRBJ2-2,few,TRBV30,CAWRESWGEAGELFF,TGTGCCTGGAGAGAGTCGTGGGGGGAGGCCGGGGAGCTGTTTTTT
TRBD2,TRBJ2-1,NA,TRBV29-1,CSVEVAGGTYNEQFF,TGCAGCGTTGAGGTAGCGGGGGGGACCTACAATGAGCAGTTCTTC